Sequencing of this T cell receptor (beta chain) was carried out in a study of cytomegalovirus exposure and HLA in healthy donors. Study results and limitations: Another analysis was done later, and it associated 16,951 TCR beta sequences with HLA alleles at 0.05 false discovery rate. V segments that were indistinguishable, TRBV6-2 and TRBV6-3 among them, were omitted from analysis. DRB1 showed the most TCR associations and HLA-C the fewest in a later analysis, as rates varied by HLA locus.

PCR used 60 Vbeta primers and 13 Jbeta primers. Using immunoSEQ multiplex PCR, the repertoire was profiled, and TCRdb retains in-frame clones only, with some absent. The profile shows about 200,000 clones, approximately 83% of them singletons. As to this clone: Its antigen is unidentified.

Germline trimming cut 2 bases from V and 3 bases from J; bases unmatched to any gene: 5. The germline V gene encodes CDR1 MNHNY and CDR2 SVGAGI (reference sequence). This CDR3 is built from 15 residues. The sample consisted of PBMCs. This TCR derives from a girl between 10 and 17 years old in good health and CMV-seronegative. The chain combines TRBV6-6 with TRBJ1-1; 8 nucleotides match TRBD1. The CDR3 spells CASSYPPGGYTEAFF. DNA of the CDR3: TGTGCCAGCAGTTACCCGCCAGGGGGCTACACTGAAGCTTTCTTT.